This TCR beta chain was retrieved from a study of control samples from healthy donors and cancer patients. Repertoires were generated with immunoSEQ multiplex PCR, while TCRdb's copy carries only in-frame clones and drops some. The sample yields about 89,000 clones, about nine tenths seen once. The V and J ends lost 0 bases and 1 base, in that order; junction bases with no gene match: 3. CDR1 SGDLS and CDR2 YYNGEE come from the germline V gene. CDR3 length equals 16 residues. Material: blood. The clonotype comes from a man younger than 40 in good health. The chain couples TRBV9 to TRBJ2-3, with 9 bases that match TRBD2. The CDR3 DNA sequence: TGTGCCAGCAGCGTAGTTCAGCGGGGGGGCACAGATACGCAGTATTTT. It specifies CASSVVQRGGTDTQYF. The whole variable domain, filled in from reference TRBV9 and TRBJ2-3, reads DSGVTQTPKHLITATGQRVTLRCSPRSGDLSVYWYQQSLDQGLQFLIQYYNGEERAKGNILERFSAQQFPDLHSELNLSSLELGDSALYFCASSVVQRGGTDTQYFGPGTRLTVL.